Shown below are 3 T cell receptor beta chains from a single sample sequenced in a study of CD8 T cells in Susac syndrome. RNA was extracted with the RNeasy kit, and a quantity of roughly 0.45 to 1 ug was reverse transcribed using random hexamers. TCRdb independently ran MiXCR on the immunoSEQ multiplex PCR reads; one entry per CDR3 protein. The sample comprises more than 85,000 distinct CDR3 sequences, 85% to 95% of which are singletons, and roughly 0.31% rests with the top ten. Material for sequencing was CD4+ T cells from PBMCs. These TCRs come from a human donor with Susac syndrome.

The chain links TRBV10-3 to TRBJ2-1; D may be TRBD1 (5 bases). V was pared by 4 bases and J by 4 bases, with 11 bases between. Germline V gives CDR1 ENHRY, CDR2 SYGVKD. This CDR3 comprises 14 residues. In nucleotides, the CDR3 is TGTGCCATCAGTGCCCAGGGCGGTTACAATGAGCAGTTCTTC. The encoded protein is CAISAQGGYNEQFF.

The chain employs TRBV20-1 and TRBJ2-1; D is possibly TRBD1 (6 bases). The CDR3 has 12 amino acids. Trimming stripped 7 bases from V and 6 bases from J, with 13 bases between. Germline assignment: CDR1 DFQATT and CDR2 SNEGSKA (reference sequence). The DNA of the CDR3 is TGCAGTGGTAGGGGGATGGTCAATGAGCAGTTCTTC. It is translated as CSGRGMVNEQFF.

The chain combines TRBV20-1 with TRBJ2-7; unclear D gene. With 6 bases removed from V and 1 base from J, the gap between germline ends came to 10 bases. This CDR3 is 12 amino acids long. Germline V gene lookup returns CDR1 DFQATT and CDR2 SNEGSKA (reference sequence). Written as DNA, the CDR3 is TGCAGTGCCCAACCCCTGTCCTACGAGCAGTACTTC. Its protein is CSAQPLSYEQYF.